This TCR beta chain was sequenced in a study of CD8 T cells in Susac syndrome. RNA was extracted with the RNeasy kit, and a quantity of about 0.45 to 1 ug was reverse transcribed using random hexamers. An immunoSEQ multiplex PCR amplified TCR beta CDR3 over 54 Vbeta and 13 Jbeta. Each CDR3 protein is one row after TCRdb ran MiXCR on the immunoSEQ multiplex PCR reads. The table lists about 190,000 distinct CDR3 sequences, around 90% of them singletons. Deletions cut 5 bases from V and 4 bases from J, with 18 bases between. Germline values: CDR1 SGHAT, CDR2 FQNNGV. The CDR3 sequence is 15 residues long.

This sequence was found in a human donor with Susac syndrome. This chain uses TRBV11-2 with TRBJ2-7; D is undetermined. Material for sequencing was CD4+ T cells from PBMCs. This CDR3 is CASSPAGQAIYEQYF. CDR3 in DNA: TGTGCCAGCAGCCCCGCTGGGCAAGCTATTTACGAGCAGTACTTC.